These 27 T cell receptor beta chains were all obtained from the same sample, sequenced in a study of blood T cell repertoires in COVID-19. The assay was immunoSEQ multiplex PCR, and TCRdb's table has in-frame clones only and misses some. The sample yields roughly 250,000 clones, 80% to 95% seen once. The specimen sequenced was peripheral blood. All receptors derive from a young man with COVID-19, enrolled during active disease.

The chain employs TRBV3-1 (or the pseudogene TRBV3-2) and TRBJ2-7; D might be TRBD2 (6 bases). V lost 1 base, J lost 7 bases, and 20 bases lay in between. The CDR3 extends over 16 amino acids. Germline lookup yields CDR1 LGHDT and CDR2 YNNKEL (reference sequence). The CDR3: CASSQGSGVPAGEQYF. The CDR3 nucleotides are TGTGCCAGCAGCCAAGGTTCTGGGGTGCCCGCGGGGGAGCAGTACTTC.

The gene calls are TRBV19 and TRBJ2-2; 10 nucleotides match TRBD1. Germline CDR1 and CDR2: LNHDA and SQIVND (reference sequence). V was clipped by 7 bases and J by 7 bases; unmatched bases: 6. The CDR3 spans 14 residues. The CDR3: CASKGQGMNGELFF. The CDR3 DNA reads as TGTGCCAGTAAGGGACAGGGGATGAACGGGGAGCTGTTTTTT.

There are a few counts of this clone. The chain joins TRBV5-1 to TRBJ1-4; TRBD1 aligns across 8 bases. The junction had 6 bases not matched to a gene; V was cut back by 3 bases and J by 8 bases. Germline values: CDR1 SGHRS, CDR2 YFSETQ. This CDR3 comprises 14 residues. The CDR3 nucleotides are TGCGCCAGCAGCTCCACAGGGGGTAGGGAAAAACTGTTTTTT. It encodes CASSSTGGREKLFF. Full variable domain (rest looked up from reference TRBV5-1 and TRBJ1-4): KAGVTQTPRYLIKTRGQQVTLSCSPISGHRSVSWYQQTPGQGLQFLFEYFSETQRNKGNFPGRFSGRQFSNSRSEMNVSTLELGDSALYLCASSSTGGREKLFFGSGTQLSVL.

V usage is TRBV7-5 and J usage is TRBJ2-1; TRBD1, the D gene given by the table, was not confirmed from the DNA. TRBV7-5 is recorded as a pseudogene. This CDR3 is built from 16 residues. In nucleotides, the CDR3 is TGTGTCAGAAGCAACTACAGGGGGCCATCCTACAATGAGCAGTTCTTC. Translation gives CVRSNYRGPSYNEQFF.

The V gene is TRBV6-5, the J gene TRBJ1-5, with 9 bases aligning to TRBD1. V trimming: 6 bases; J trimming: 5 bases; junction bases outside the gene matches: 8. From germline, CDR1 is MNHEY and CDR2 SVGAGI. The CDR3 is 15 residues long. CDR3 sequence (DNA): TGTGCCAGCAGCGGTCCGGGACAGGGTCATCAGCCCCAGCATTTT. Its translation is CASSGPGQGHQPQHF.

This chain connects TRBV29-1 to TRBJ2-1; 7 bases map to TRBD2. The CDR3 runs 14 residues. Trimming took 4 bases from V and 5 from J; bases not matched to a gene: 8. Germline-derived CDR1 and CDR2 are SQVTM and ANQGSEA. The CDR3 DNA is TGCAGCGTTGGCGAAGGACTAGTACACAATGAGCAGTTCTTC. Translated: CSVGEGLVHNEQFF.

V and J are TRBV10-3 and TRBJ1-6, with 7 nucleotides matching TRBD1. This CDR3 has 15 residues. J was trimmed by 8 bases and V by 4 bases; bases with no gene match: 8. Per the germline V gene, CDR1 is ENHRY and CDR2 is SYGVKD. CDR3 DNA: TGTGCCATCAGTGCGGGACAGAAGGACTATTCACCCCTCCACTTT. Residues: CAISAGQKDYSPLHF.

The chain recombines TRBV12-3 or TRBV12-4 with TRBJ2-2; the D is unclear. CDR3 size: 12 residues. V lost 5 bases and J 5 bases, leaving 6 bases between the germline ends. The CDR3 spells CASSGRTGELFF. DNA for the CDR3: TGTGCCAGCAGTGGGCGTACCGGGGAGCTGTTTTTT.

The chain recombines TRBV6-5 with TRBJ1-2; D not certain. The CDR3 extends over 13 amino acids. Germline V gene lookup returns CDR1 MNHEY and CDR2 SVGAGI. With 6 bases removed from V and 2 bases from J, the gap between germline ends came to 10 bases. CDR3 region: CASRRSSNYGYTF. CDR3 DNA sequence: TGTGCCAGCAGGCGGAGCTCAAACTATGGCTACACCTTC.

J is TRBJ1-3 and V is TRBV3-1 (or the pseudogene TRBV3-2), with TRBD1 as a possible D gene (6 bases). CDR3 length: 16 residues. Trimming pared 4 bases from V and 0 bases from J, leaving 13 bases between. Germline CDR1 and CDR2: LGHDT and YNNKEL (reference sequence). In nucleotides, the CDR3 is TGTGCCAGCAGCCGAAGCGGGGACATCTCTGGAAACACCATATATTTT. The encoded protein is CASSRSGDISGNTIYF.

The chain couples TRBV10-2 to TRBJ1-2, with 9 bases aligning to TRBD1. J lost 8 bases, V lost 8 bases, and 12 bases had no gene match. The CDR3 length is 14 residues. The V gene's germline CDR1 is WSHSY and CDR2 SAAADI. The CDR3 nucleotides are TGCGCCAGCGTTCCGGGACAGGGTACGGGCGGCTACACCTTC. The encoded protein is CASVPGQGTGGYTF.

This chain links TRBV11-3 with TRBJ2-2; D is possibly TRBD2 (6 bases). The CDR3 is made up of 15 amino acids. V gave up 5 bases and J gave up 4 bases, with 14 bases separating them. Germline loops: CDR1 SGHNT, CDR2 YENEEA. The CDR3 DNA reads TGTGCCAGCAGCACCTCACTAGCTAGCACCGGGGAGCTGTTTTTT. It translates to CASSTSLASTGELFF.

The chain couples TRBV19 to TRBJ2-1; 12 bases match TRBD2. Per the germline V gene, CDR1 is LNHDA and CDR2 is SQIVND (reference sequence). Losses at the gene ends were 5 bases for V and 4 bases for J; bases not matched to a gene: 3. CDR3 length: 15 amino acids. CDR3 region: CASSFGTSGYNEQFF. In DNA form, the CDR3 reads TGTGCCAGTAGTTTCGGGACTAGCGGGTACAATGAGCAGTTCTTC.

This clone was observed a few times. CDR3 DNA sequence: TGTGCCAGCAGCCAAGATAGGACTCGGCAGTTCTTC. This gives the protein CASSQDRTRQFF. The V gene is TRBV3-1 (or the pseudogene TRBV3-2), the J gene TRBJ2-1, with D maybe TRBD2 (5 bases). The CDR3 is 12 residues long. Trimming removed 0 bases at V and 12 bases at J, with 9 bases between. Germline V lookup: CDR1 LGHDT, CDR2 YNNKEL (reference sequence).

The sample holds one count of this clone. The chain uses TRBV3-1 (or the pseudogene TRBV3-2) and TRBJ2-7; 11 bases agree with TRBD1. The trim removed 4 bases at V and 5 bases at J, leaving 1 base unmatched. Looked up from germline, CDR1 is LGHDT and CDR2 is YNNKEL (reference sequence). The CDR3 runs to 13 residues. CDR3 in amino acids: CASSRTGGHEQYF. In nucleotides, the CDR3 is TGTGCCAGCAGCCGGACAGGGGGCCACGAGCAGTACTTC.

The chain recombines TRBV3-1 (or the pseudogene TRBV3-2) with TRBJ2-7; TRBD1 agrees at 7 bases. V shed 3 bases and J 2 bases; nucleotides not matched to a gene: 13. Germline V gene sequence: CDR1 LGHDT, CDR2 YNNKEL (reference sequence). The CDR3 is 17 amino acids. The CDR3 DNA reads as TGTGCCAGCAGCCACTGGCCTAAGGGACAGAAAACCTACGAGCAGTACTTC. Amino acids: CASSHWPKGQKTYEQYF.

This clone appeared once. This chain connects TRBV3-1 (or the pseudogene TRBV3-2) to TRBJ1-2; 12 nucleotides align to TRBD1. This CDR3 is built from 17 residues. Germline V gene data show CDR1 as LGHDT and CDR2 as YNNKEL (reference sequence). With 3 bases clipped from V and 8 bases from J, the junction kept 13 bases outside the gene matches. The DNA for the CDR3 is TGTGCCAGCAGCCAGAAGGGTCTGAGGGACAGGGGGCAAGGCTACACCTTC. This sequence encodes CASSQKGLRDRGQGYTF.

The CDR3 region is CASSFGGGAGSEQFF. In DNA, the CDR3 is TGTGCCAGCAGCTTCGGCGGGGGGGCCGGGAGTGAGCAGTTCTTC. The V and J genes are TRBV7-6 and TRBJ2-1; 9 nucleotides agree with TRBD2. CDR1 SGHVS and CDR2 FNYEAQ come from the germline V gene. J was trimmed by 9 bases and V by 3 bases; bases with no gene match: 9. The length of the CDR3 is 15 residues.

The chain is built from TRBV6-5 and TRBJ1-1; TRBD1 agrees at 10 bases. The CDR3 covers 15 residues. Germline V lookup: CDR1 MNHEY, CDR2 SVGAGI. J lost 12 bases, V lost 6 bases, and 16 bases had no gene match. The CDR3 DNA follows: TGTGCCAGCAGCCGACTCGGGACAGGGGTTCGTGTCACTTTCTTT. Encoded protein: CASSRLGTGVRVTFF.

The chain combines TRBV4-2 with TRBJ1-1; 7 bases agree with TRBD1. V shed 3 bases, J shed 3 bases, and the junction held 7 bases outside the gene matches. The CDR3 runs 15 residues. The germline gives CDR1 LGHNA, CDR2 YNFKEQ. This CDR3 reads CASSHVGQADTEAFF. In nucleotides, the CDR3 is TGTGCCAGCAGCCATGTTGGACAGGCGGACACTGAAGCTTTCTTT.

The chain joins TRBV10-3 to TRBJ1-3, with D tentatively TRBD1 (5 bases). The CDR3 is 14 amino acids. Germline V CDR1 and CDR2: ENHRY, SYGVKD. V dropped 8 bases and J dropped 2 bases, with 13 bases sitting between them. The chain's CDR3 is CAIAARTTGNTIYF. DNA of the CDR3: TGTGCCATCGCTGCTAGGACAACTGGAAACACCATATATTTT.

The CDR3 DNA reads as TGTGCCAGCAGCTTATCCCCGCCACAGGCCGGCGGCGAGCAGTACTTC. Translated, it gives CASSLSPPQAGGEQYF. This chain uses TRBV7-6 with TRBJ2-7, with TRBD1 as a possible D gene (5 bases). Germline V gene sequence: CDR1 SGHVS, CDR2 FNYEAQ. CDR3 length: 16 residues. Trimming cost V 2 bases and J 6 bases, with 20 bases left between them.

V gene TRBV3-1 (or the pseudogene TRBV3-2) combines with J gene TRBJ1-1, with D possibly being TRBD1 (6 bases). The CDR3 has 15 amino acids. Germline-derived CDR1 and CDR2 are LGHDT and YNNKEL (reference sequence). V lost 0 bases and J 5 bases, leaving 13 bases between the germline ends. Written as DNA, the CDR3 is TGTGCCAGCAGCCAAGATGGGTTGAGGGGGACTGAAGCTTTCTTT. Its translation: CASSQDGLRGTEAFF.

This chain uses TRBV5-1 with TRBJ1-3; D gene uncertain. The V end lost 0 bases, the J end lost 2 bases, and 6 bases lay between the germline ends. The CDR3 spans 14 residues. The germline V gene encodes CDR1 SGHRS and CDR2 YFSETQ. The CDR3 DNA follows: TGCGCCAGCAGCTTGGATACACCTGGAAACACCATATATTTT. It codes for CASSLDTPGNTIYF.

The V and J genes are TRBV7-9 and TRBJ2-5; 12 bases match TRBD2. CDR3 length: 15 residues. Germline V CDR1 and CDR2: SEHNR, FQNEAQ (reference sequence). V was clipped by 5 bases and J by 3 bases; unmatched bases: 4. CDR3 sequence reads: CASSVASGGEETQYF. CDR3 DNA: TGTGCCAGCAGCGTTGCTAGCGGGGGGGAAGAGACCCAGTACTTC.

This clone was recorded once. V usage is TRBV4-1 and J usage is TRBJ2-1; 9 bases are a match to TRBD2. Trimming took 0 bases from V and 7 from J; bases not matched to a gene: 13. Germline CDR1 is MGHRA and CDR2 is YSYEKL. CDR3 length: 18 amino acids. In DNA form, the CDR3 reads TGCGCCAGCAGCCAAGAGGTTGGCGGGGGGGGCAGGTGGAATGAGCAGTTCTTC. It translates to CASSQEVGGGGRWNEQFF.

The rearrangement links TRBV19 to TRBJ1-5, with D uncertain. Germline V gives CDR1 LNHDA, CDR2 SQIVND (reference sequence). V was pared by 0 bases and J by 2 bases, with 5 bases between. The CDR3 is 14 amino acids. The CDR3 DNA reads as TGTGCCAGTAGTATAGAGGCGGGCAATCAGCCCCAGCATTTT. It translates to CASSIEAGNQPQHF.